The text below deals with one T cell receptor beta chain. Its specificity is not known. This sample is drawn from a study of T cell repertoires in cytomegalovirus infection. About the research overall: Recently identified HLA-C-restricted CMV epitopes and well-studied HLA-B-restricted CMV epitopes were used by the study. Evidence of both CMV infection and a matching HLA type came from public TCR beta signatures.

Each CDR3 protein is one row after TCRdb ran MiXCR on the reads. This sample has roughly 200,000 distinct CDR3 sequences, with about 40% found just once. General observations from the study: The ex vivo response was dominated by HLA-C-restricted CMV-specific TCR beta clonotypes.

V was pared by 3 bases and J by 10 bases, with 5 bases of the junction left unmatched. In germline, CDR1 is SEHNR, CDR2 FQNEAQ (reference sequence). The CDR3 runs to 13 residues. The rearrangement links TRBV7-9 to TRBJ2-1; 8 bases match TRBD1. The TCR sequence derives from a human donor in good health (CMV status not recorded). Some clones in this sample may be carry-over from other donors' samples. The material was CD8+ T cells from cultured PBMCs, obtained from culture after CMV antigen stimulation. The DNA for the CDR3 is TGTGCCAGCAGCTTCACAGGGGGATCGGAGCAGTTCTTC. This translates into CASSFTGGSEQFF.